These 10 T cell receptor beta chains were all obtained from the same sample, sequenced in a study of regulatory T cells in long-lasting Graves disease. For TCR beta, libraries came from iRepertoire HTBI primers and Arm-PCR of CDR3 regions. TCRdb called the multiplex PCR reads again in MiXCR, with one record for every CDR3 protein. Among roughly 560,000 distinct CDR3 sequences listed, 12% were seen once. This sample's time point: newly diagnosed GD, antithyroid drugs for less than 3 months. Preparation of the TCR library used RNA extracted from PBMCs. A further study also used this sample, focusing on T cells in Graves' hyperthyroidism and ophthalmopathy.

The sequencing here drew on peripheral blood mononuclear cells (PBMCs), taken at new diagnosis, from a patient treated with antithyroid drugs. The receptors derive from a woman in her thirties with Graves disease.

This clonotype came up a few times. The chain employs TRBV7-9 and TRBJ1-4; weak D call: TRBD1 (6 bases). From germline, CDR1 is SEHNR and CDR2 FQNEAQ (reference sequence). This CDR3 contains 12 residues. Trimming pared 10 bases from V and 8 bases from J, leaving 14 bases between. The CDR3 sequence is CATTGKREKLFF. CDR3 DNA: TGTGCCACAACAGGGAAGAGAGAAAAACTGTTTTTT.

For this clonotype: A read error may account for a junction end that differs from germline. CDR3 in DNA: TGTGTCAGCAGCCAAGTAGCTAGTGCAGGAGCCAATGAGCAGTTCTTC. This sequence encodes CVSSQVASAGANEQFF. V and J are TRBV4-2 and TRBJ2-1; D is ambiguous. The CDR3 has 16 amino acids. CDR1 is LGHNA, CDR2 YNFKEQ, per germline.

Many counts were recorded for this clonotype. A read error may account for a junction end that differs from germline. The rearrangement links TRBV4-1 to TRBJ1-1; 9 bases match TRBD1. Germline lookup yields CDR1 MGHRA and CDR2 YSYEKL. The CDR3 length is 15 residues. The CDR3: CASSQDIGTGWKSSF. The DNA for the CDR3 is TGCGCCAGCAGCCAAGATATCGGGACAGGGTGGAAGAGTTCCTTT.

This clonotype was picked up many times. This chain links TRBV10-3 with TRBJ2-7, with D tentatively TRBD1 (6 bases). This CDR3 comprises 13 residues. V dropped 0 bases and J dropped 10 bases, with 13 bases sitting between them. CDR1 is ENHRY and CDR2 is SYGVKD in the germline V gene. This CDR3 is CAISESYRVGQYF. CDR3 nucleotide sequence: TGTGCCATCAGTGAGTCCTACAGGGTAGGACAGTACTTC.

This clonotype was detected ten times or more. V and J are TRBV2 and TRBJ2-1; a weak D match, TRBD2 (6 bases). This CDR3 is built from 15 residues. Germline V CDR1 and CDR2: SNHLY, FYNNEI. The V end was cut by 6 bases, the J end by 0 bases, with 12 bases between. The CDR3: CASRGSGASYNEQFF. The DNA of the CDR3 is TGTGCCAGCAGGGGTAGCGGCGCCTCCTACAATGAGCAGTTCTTC.

This clonotype showed up many times. CDR3 in amino acids: CASRSHRVETQYF. The CDR3 region has the DNA TGTGCCAGCAGATCCCACAGGGTTGAGACCCAGTACTTC. The chain employs TRBV28 and TRBJ2-5, with D possibly being TRBD1 (6 bases). V lost 6 bases and J lost 5, with 13 bases in between. The germline V gene encodes CDR1 MDHEN and CDR2 SYDVKM. The CDR3 sequence is 13 residues long.

In this sample, this clonotype turned up a few times. The rearrangement joins TRBV20-1 to TRBJ2-3, with a tentative D call TRBD2 (6 bases). Trimming took off 4 bases at V and 2 bases at J, with 10 bases between the two ends. The CDR3 consists of 13 residues. Germline V gives CDR1 DFQATT, CDR2 SNEGSKA (reference sequence). The CDR3 DNA reads as TGCAGTGCTACGGCGGGAAACACAGATACGCAGTATTTT. Protein product: CSATAGNTDTQYF.

This clonotype was found many times. J is TRBJ2-7 and V is TRBV6-1, with D possibly TRBD1 on 5 matching bases. Germline V gives CDR1 MNHNS, CDR2 SASEGT. This CDR3 has 13 amino acids. V gave up 10 bases and J gave up 2 bases, with 15 bases separating them. The CDR3 is CATNPPGTYEQYF. CDR3 nucleotide sequence: TGTGCCACCAATCCTCCAGGGACCTACGAGCAGTACTTC.

A word on this clonotype: Mismatch with germline at one junction end may stem from a read error. V and J are TRBV2 and TRBJ2-4; D is possibly TRBD1 or TRBD2 (5 bases each). Germline CDR1 is SNHLY and CDR2 is FYNNEI. This CDR3 contains 11 residues. The CDR3 DNA reads as TGTGCCAGCAGTGTTCGGGACGTCTTGACCTTC. Translating gives CASSVRDVLTF.

The CDR3 sequence is CASRLAGLMNTEAFF. DNA of the CDR3: TGTGCCAGCAGACTAGCGGGACTGATGAACACTGAAGCTTTCTTT. The genes are TRBV6-2 or TRBV6-3 and TRBJ1-1; a weak D match, TRBD1 (5 bases). V was shortened by 6 bases and J by 0 bases, with 14 bases between the two germline ends. The germline V gene encodes CDR1 MNHEY and CDR2 SVGEGT. The CDR3 consists of 15 residues.